This TCR beta chain derives from a study of OX40 agonist ivuxolimab in advanced cancers. About the study: Patients enrolled in dose escalation were diagnosed with hepatocellular carcinoma, melanoma, renal cell or head and neck cancer.

General observations from the study: At doses 0.1 to 3.0 mg/kg, CD4+ and CD8+ clones expanded. More expanded clones were seen, on average, in CD8+ T cells than in CD4+.

TCRdb's table, derived via immunoSEQ multiplex PCR, lists solely in-frame clones and lacks some. Of roughly 100,000 clones listed, 90% are singletons. This CDR3 region has 16 residues. From germline, CDR1 is SNHLY and CDR2 FYNNEI. V lost 1 base and J lost 7; bases outside the gene matches: 11. Of note for this clone: Its antigen is not identified.

The TCR sequence derives from an adult with an advanced solid tumor such as melanoma, head and neck, liver or kidney cancer. This specimen consisted of CD4+ or CD8+ T cells sorted from blood, obtained in a trial of the OX40 agonist ivuxolimab. This chain uses TRBV2 with TRBJ2-3; 7 nucleotides agree with TRBD1. The CDR3 loop is CASSEEGQVDLNTQYF. Written as DNA, the CDR3 is TGTGCCAGCAGTGAAGAAGGACAGGTAGACTTGAATACGCAGTATTTT.